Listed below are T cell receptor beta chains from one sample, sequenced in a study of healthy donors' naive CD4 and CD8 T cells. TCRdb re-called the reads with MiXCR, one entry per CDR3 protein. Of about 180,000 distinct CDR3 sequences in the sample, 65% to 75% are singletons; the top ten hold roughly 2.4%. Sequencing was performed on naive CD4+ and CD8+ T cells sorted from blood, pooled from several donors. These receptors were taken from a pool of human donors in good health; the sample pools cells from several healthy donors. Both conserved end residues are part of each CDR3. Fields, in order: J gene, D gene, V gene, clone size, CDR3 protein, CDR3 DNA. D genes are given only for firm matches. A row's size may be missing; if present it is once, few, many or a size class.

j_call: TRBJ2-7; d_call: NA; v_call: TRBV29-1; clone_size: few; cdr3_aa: CSVGLDTYEQYF; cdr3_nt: TGCAGCGTCGGCTTGGACACCTACGAGCAGTACTTC
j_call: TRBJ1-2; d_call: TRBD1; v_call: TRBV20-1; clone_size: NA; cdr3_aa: CSASGDRDELGYTF; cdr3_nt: TGCAGTGCTAGCGGGGACAGGGACGAGCTTGGCTACACCTTC
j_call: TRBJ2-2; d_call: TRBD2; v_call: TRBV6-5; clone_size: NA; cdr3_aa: CASKTSGGHLTGELFF; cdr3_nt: TGTGCCAGCAAGACTAGCGGGGGGCACCTCACCGGGGAGCTGTTTTTT
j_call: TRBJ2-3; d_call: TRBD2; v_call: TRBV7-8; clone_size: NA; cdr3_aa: CASSSTTPGGTDTQYF; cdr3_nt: TGTGCCAGCAGCTCGACCACTCCGGGAGGTACAGATACGCAGTATTTT
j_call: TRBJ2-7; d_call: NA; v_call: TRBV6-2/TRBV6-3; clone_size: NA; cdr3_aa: CASRPPAGNYEQYF; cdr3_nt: TGTGCCAGCAGACCCCCCGCGGGCAACTACGAGCAGTACTTC
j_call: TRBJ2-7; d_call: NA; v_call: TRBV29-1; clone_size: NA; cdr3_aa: CSVEFDKTYEQYF; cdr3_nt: TGCAGCGTTGAGTTCGACAAAACCTACGAGCAGTACTTC
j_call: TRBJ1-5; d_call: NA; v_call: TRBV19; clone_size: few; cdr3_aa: CASSMGQIWSNQPQHF; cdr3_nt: TGTGCCAGTAGTATGGGGCAGATTTGGAGCAATCAGCCCCAGCATTTT
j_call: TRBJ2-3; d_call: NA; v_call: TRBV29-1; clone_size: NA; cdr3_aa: CSVSGRVGPSTDTQYF; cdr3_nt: TGCAGCGTCTCGGGTCGGGTGGGGCCTAGCACAGATACGCAGTATTTT
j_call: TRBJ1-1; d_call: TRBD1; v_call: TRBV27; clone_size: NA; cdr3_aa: CASSFGIGTGGTEAFF; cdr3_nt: TGTGCCAGCAGTTTCGGAATTGGGACAGGAGGGACTGAAGCTTTCTTT
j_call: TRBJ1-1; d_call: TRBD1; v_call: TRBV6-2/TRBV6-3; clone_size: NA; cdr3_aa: CASSGTGRDTEAFF; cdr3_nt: TGTGCCAGCAGTGGGACAGGGAGGGACACTGAAGCTTTCTTT
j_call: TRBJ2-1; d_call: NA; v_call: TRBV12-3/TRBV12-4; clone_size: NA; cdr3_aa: CASSFGGYNEQFF; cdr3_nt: TGTGCCAGCAGTTTTGGTGGGTACAATGAGCAGTTCTTC
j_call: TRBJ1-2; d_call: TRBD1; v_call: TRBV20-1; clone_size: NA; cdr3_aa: CSARGVPETGSNNYGYTF; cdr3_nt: TGCAGTGCTAGAGGCGTCCCTGAGACAGGGTCTAATAACTATGGCTACACCTTC
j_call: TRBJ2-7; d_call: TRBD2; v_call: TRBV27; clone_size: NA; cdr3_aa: CASSFHTSGSSYEQYF; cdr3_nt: TGTGCCAGCAGTTTCCACACTAGCGGGAGCTCCTACGAGCAGTACTTC
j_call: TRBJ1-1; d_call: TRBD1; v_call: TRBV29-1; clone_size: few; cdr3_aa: CSVQGAMNTEAFF; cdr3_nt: TGCAGCGTACAGGGGGCAATGAACACTGAAGCTTTCTTT
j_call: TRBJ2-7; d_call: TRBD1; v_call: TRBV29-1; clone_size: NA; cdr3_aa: CSVENGQEAHYEQYF; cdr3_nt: TGCAGCGTTGAAAATGGACAGGAAGCCCACTACGAGCAGTACTTC
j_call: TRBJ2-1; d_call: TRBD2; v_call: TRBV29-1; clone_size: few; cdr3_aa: CSVEDLRTSWNEQFF; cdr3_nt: TGCAGCGTTGAAGATCTCAGGACTAGCTGGAATGAGCAGTTCTTC
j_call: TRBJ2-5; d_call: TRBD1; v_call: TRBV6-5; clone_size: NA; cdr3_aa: CASSTQGRGQGETQYF; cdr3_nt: TGTGCCAGCAGCACACAGGGTAGGGGGCAGGGAGAGACCCAGTACTTC
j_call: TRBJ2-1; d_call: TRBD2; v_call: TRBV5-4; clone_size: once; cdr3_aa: CASSSLLGTSGEDEQFF; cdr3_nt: TGTGCCAGCAGCTCGTTGTTAGGGACTAGCGGGGAGGATGAGCAGTTCTTC
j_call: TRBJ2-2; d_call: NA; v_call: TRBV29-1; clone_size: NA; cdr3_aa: CSVDGLENTGELFF; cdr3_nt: TGCAGCGTTGATGGTCTGGAAAACACCGGGGAGCTGTTTTTT
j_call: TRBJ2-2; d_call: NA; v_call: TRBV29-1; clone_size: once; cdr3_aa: CSVEVAGTGELFF; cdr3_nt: TGCAGCGTTGAAGTAGCCGGAACCGGGGAGCTGTTTTTT
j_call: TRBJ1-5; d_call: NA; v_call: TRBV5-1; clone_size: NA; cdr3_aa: CASSLWMGPDQPQHF; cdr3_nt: TGCGCCAGCAGCTTGTGGATGGGGCCAGATCAGCCCCAGCATTTT
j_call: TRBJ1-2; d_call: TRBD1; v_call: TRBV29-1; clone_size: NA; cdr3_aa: CSVDRGLHGYTF; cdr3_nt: TGCAGCGTGGACAGGGGGCTGCATGGCTACACCTTC
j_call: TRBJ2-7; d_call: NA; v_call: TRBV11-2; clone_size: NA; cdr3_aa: CASSNTGHNYEQYF; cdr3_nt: TGTGCCAGCAGCAATACGGGACATAACTACGAGCAGTACTTC
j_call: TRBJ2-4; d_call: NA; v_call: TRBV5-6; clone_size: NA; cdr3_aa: CASSLQGTQNIQYF; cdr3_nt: TGTGCCAGCAGCTTGCAAGGTACCCAAAACATTCAGTACTTC
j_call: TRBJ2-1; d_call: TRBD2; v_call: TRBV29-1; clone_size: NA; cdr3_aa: CSVLAGLYNEQFF; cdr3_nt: TGCAGCGTTCTAGCGGGGCTCTACAATGAGCAGTTCTTC
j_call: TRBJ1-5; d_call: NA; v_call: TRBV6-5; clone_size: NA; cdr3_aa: CASSPSTGKQPQHF; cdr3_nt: TGTGCCAGCAGTCCATCAACAGGGAAGCAGCCCCAGCATTTT
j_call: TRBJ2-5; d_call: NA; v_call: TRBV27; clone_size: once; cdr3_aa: CASRAQNQETQYF; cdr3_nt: TGTGCCAGCAGGGCTCAGAACCAAGAGACCCAGTACTTC
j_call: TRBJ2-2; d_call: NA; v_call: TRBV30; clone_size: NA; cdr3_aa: CAWRTTLSGELFF; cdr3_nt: TGTGCCTGGAGAACGACTCTGAGCGGGGAGCTGTTTTTT
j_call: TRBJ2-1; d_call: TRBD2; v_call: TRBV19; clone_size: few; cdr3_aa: CASSIVSGRASYNEQFF; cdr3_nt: TGTGCCAGTAGTATAGTCAGCGGGAGGGCGTCCTACAATGAGCAGTTCTTC